This TCR beta chain was identified during a study of control samples from healthy donors and cancer patients. Profiled with immunoSEQ multiplex PCR; TCRdb holds only in-frame clones, not every one. The table has approximately 97,000 clones, roughly 92% seen once. V lost 1 base and J 7 bases, leaving 4 bases between the germline ends. This CDR3 has 11 residues. The J gene is TRBJ1-1, the V gene TRBV12-3 or TRBV12-4; no clear D gene. The sample consisted of blood. This TCR derives from a human donor in good health. The donor label of this sample is uncertain. The CDR3 loop is CASSLGVEAFF. CDR3 nucleotide sequence: TGTGCCAGCAGTTTAGGGGTTGAAGCTTTCTTT.